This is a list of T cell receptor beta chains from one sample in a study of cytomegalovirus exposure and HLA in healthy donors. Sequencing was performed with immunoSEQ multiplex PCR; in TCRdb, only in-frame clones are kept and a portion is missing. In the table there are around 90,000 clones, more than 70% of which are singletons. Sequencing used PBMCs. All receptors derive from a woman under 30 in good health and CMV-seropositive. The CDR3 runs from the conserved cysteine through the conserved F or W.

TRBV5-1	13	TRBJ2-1	CASSLGTGVEQFF
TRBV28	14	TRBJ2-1	CASSPPTSGGPQFF
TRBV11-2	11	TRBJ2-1	CASSFAGGQFF
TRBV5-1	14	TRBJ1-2	CASSFHRKNYGYTF
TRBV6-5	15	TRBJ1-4	CASSFGQGRGEKLFF
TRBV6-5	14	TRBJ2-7	CASSYGTGGEEQYF
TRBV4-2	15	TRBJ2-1	CASSPTSGEHNEQFF
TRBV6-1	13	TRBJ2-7	CASSRLAEYEQYF
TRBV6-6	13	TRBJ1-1	CASRYEGDTEAFF
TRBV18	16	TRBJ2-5	CASSPPSGGVFETQYF
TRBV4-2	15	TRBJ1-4	CASSLSGTPNEKLFF
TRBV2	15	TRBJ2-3	CASTLVSGGSNTQYF
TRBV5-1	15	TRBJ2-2	CASSFRQAPTGELFF
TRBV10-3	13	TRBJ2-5	CAISESPGGAEDF
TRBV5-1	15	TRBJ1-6	CASRVGTSYNSPLHF
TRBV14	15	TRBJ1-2	CASSLETGQNYGYTF
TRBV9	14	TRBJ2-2	CASRWTGVTGELFF
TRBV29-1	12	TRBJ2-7	CSVDLAGYEQYF
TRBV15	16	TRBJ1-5	CATSRGVREDNQPQHF
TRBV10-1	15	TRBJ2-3	CASSGTGFGTDTQYF
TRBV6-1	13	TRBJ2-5	CASSELRGETQYF
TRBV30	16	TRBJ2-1	CACPLSTGSSYNEQFF